This record looks at one T cell receptor (beta chain) sequence and its context. What it binds is not known. The CDR3 contains 14 residues. Germline loops: CDR1 LNHDA, CDR2 SQIVND (reference sequence). Trimming at V came to 5 bases and at J to 6 bases, leaving 6 bases not matched to a gene. This record belongs to a study of radiotherapy plus CTLA-4 blockade in lung cancer. On the study more broadly: In about 20% of patients, objective responses were seen; about 30% had disease control.

CTLA-4 blockade with ipilimumab, together with focal radiation, was given to patients with chemo-refractory metastatic non-small-cell lung cancer. The study's findings and limits: Among blood TCR repertoires after radiotherapy plus ipilimumab, tumor-derived clones expanded. Reportedly, early blood T cell clone dynamics best predicted response, with interferon-beta.

Libraries were prepared by immunoSEQ multiplex PCR; TCRdb keeps only in-frame clonotypes and omits some of them. There are 50,000 to 60,000 clones in the sample; around 80% occur only once, and over 6% lies in the top ten. The gene calls are TRBV19 and TRBJ1-4; TRBD1 matches at 7 bases. The sequence was obtained from a human donor with non-small cell lung cancer whose response to radiotherapy plus ipilimumab could not be evaluated. The sequenced sample was peripheral blood, obtained from a patient treated with radiotherapy plus ipilimumab. The CDR3 bases are TGTGCCAGTAGTTCCGACAGGGATTATGAAAAACTGTTTTTT. This sequence encodes CASSSDRDYEKLFF.